One and the same sample provided the 5 T cell receptor beta chains below, sequenced in a study of blood T cell repertoires in COVID-19. TCRdb's copy holds only in-frame clones and misses some; the assay was immunoSEQ multiplex PCR. The table shows hundreds of thousands of clones, with around nine tenths occurring only once. The sample was PBMCs or T cells enriched from blood (not recorded which). Receptor source: a man aged 60 to 75 who had recovered from COVID-19.

This clone occurred a few times. The chain couples TRBV5-1 to TRBJ2-7; 7 bases are shared with TRBD1. The length of the CDR3 is 14 residues. The V and J ends lost 6 bases and 1 base, in that order; junction bases with no gene match: 7. Germline V gives CDR1 SGHRS, CDR2 YFSETQ. The CDR3 loop is CASKDRTLSYEQYF. In DNA, the CDR3 is TGCGCCAGCAAGGACAGGACGTTATCCTACGAGCAGTACTTC.

V gene TRBV3-1 (or the pseudogene TRBV3-2) combines with J gene TRBJ2-6, with TRBD2 identical over 7 bases. The germline CDR1 and CDR2 sequences are LGHDT and YNNKEL (reference sequence). The CDR3 runs to 17 residues. Losses at the gene ends were 1 base for V and 0 bases for J; bases not matched to a gene: 3. The DNA for the CDR3 is TGTGCCAGCAGCCAAGGGCGGGGGATCTCTGGGGCCAACGTCCTGACTTTC. Translation: CASSQGRGISGANVLTF.

The V gene is TRBV5-1, the J gene TRBJ1-2; weak D call: TRBD1 (6 bases). V lost 3 bases and J 6 bases, leaving 21 bases between the germline ends. The germline V gene encodes CDR1 SGHRS and CDR2 YFSETQ. This CDR3 is 16 amino acids long. CDR3 coding DNA: TGCGCCAGCAGCTCACACCACAGGGAGCCAGGGAATGGCTACACCTTC. Amino acid sequence: CASSSHHREPGNGYTF.

The table lists this clone with a few counts. J is TRBJ1-1 and V is TRBV5-1, with D possibly matching TRBD1 (5 bases). CDR3 length: 17 residues. In germline, CDR1 is SGHRS, CDR2 YFSETQ. The V and J ends lost 0 bases and 0 bases respectively, with 15 bases between them. The CDR3 sequence is CASSLEWGRQMNTEAFF. In DNA form, the CDR3 reads TGCGCCAGCAGCTTGGAATGGGGCAGACAAATGAACACTGAAGCTTTCTTT.

The rearrangement links TRBV6-4 to TRBJ1-2; the D is unclear. The CDR3 is made up of 14 amino acids. V was clipped by 0 bases and J by 7 bases, with 12 bases between them. The germline CDR1 and CDR2 sequences are MRHNA and SNTAGT. The CDR3 nucleotides read TGTGCCAGCAGTGACTCTTCAGGAATAAGTGGCTACACCTTC. Protein product: CASSDSSGISGYTF.